Given below is one T cell receptor beta chain in context. Its specificity is unknown. The source of the sample is a study of cytomegalovirus exposure and HLA in healthy donors. Whole-study findings and limits: A reported reduction in N-insertions relative to the roughly 700-donor mean was seen in an Asian-associated ancestry cluster in a later analysis.

With 60 Vbeta and 13 Jbeta primers, the PCR was carried out. This table comes from immunoSEQ multiplex PCR, and its TCRdb copy is limited to in-frame clones, with some not included. Its table records approximately 68,000 clones. Germline V gene lookup returns CDR1 SGHTA and CDR2 FQGNSA. The V end lost 5 bases, the J end lost 1 base, and 6 bases lay between the germline ends. The CDR3 runs 13 residues. The TCR was taken from a female donor in good health and CMV-seropositive. The sequenced material came from PBMCs. This chain connects TRBV7-2 to TRBJ1-5; no definite D call. CDR3 in DNA: TGTGCCAGCAGCCGCAGGAGCAATCAGCCCCAGCATTTT. This translates into CASSRRSNQPQHF.